The clone carrying this T cell receptor beta chain has only a few counts. The antigen is undetermined. The identical CDR3 is also encoded by other nucleotide sequences in the sample. Researchers gathered lesional scalp punch biopsies and peripheral blood from patients with alopecia areata. The entry originates in a study of CD8+ T cells in alopecia areata. Study-level information: Patients received oral tofacitinib, 5 to 10 mg twice daily, for moderate-to-severe alopecia areata. Study results and limitations: Whereas mice showed it more clearly, TCR sharing across patients was murkier, possibly because of HLA. Higher clonality than in normal scalp was seen in lesional scalp, especially alopecia totalis/universalis.

The CDR3 covers 13 residues. CDR1 and CDR2 from the germline V gene are SGHRS and YFSETQ. Trimming removed 4 bases at V and 3 bases at J, with 10 bases between. Extraction of RNA preceded its reverse transcription into cDNA, which served as the sequencing template. TCRdb keeps only in-frame clones here, not all; method: immunoSEQ multiplex PCR. This table holds about 130,000 clones, roughly 58% found once. The receptor was isolated from a human donor with alopecia areata. The source was CD4+ T cells sorted from blood, collected at week 0. V and J are TRBV5-1 and TRBJ1-1; D is possibly TRBD1 (5 bases). The CDR3 bases are TGCGCCAGCAGCCCTGACAGAGACACTGAAGCTTTCTTT. Amino acids: CASSPDRDTEAFF.